The 12 T cell receptor beta chains in this list originate from one sample, sequenced in a study of shared clonotypes between healthy human individuals. Assay: immunoSEQ multiplex PCR; the TCRdb copy retains only in-frame clones and omits some. The sample lists about 2.4 million clones; 80% to 95% were seen once. Input material: naive CD4+ T cells from PBMCs. Subset: CD45RA+ positively selected. Receptors originate from a man in his late teens or twenties in good health. Some clones in this sample may be carry-over from other donors' samples.

The genes are TRBV9 and TRBJ2-5; D assignment may be TRBD1 or TRBD2 (6 bases each). This CDR3 comprises 14 residues. The germline CDR1 and CDR2 sequences are SGDLS and YYNGEE. With 3 bases removed from V and 10 bases from J, the gap between germline ends came to 19 bases. CDR3 loop: CASSDTGGGRDQYF. CDR3 bases: TGTGCCAGCAGCGACACTGGAGGGGGTAGGGACCAGTACTTC.

The chain uses TRBV4-1 and TRBJ2-7; 7 nucleotides line up with TRBD1. The germline gives CDR1 MGHRA, CDR2 YSYEKL. V trimming: 1 base; J trimming: 6 bases; junction bases outside the gene matches: 3. The CDR3 runs to 13 residues. CDR3 sequence: CASSQASGGEQYF. CDR3 sequence (DNA): TGCGCCAGCAGCCAAGCCTCAGGGGGCGAGCAGTACTTC.

This clone was seen only once. This chain connects TRBV6-1 to TRBJ2-7, with a weak D call TRBD1 (5 bases). The germline V gene encodes CDR1 MNHNS and CDR2 SASEGT. Deletions cut 6 bases from V and 5 bases from J, with 17 bases between. The length of the CDR3 is 14 residues. The CDR3 region is CASRDWGFKHEQYF. The CDR3 DNA reads as TGTGCCAGCAGAGACTGGGGCTTTAAGCACGAGCAGTACTTC.

The CDR3 DNA reads as TGTGCCAGCAGGACCGGGACGGAGAACACCGGGGAGCTGTTTTTT. It encodes CASRTGTENTGELFF. This chain uses TRBV7-9 with TRBJ2-2; either TRBD1 or TRBD2 may supply D (5 bases each). Trimming left V 6 bases short and J 1 base short, with 12 bases between. The CDR3 runs to 15 residues. In germline, CDR1 is SEHNR, CDR2 FQNEAQ (reference sequence).

The chain employs TRBV4-2 and TRBJ2-3; the match to TRBD1 covers 9 bases. With 2 bases clipped from V and 5 bases from J, the junction kept 5 bases outside the gene matches. This CDR3 is 15 amino acids long. CDR1 and CDR2 (germline): LGHNA, YNFKEQ. The CDR3 DNA reads as TGTGCCAGCAGCCAACGGACAGGGGAGAGAGATACGCAGTATTTT. Protein sequence: CASSQRTGERDTQYF.

The genes are TRBV11-3 and TRBJ2-1; D might be TRBD2 (6 bases). Germline CDR1 SGHNT, CDR2 YENEEA. The V end was cut by 6 bases, the J end by 5 bases, with 17 bases between. The CDR3 is made up of 15 amino acids. CDR3 amino acids: CASSPTRGSDNEQFF. CDR3 sequence (DNA): TGTGCCAGCAGTCCGACTAGAGGTAGCGACAATGAGCAGTTCTTC.

The chain joins TRBV28 to TRBJ1-2; D ambiguous. The V end was cut by 7 bases, the J end by 4 bases, with 16 bases between. This CDR3 has 14 residues. Germline V lookup: CDR1 MDHEN, CDR2 SYDVKM. The CDR3 protein is CASTPPPGIYGYTF. In DNA form, the CDR3 reads TGTGCCAGCACCCCGCCACCCGGAATCTATGGCTACACCTTC.

The chain employs TRBV7-9 and TRBJ2-6; D not resolved. The V end lost 5 bases, the J end lost 0 bases, and 11 bases lay between the germline ends. The germline CDR1 and CDR2 sequences are SEHNR and FQNEAQ (reference sequence). The CDR3 contains 16 residues. CDR3 residues: CASSPRTVSGANVLTF. CDR3 DNA sequence: TGTGCCAGCAGCCCCCGGACCGTCTCTGGGGCCAACGTCCTGACTTTC.

The chain links TRBV5-6 to TRBJ2-5; the D gene is possibly TRBD2 (5 bases). CDR1 SGHDT and CDR2 YYEEEE come from the germline V gene. V was pared by 2 bases and J by 4 bases, with 12 bases between. The CDR3 is made up of 14 amino acids. The CDR3 loop is CASSFSPGGETQYF. Here the CDR3 DNA reads TGTGCCAGCAGCTTTTCACCAGGAGGAGAGACCCAGTACTTC. Drawing the rest from reference TRBV5-6 and TRBJ2-5, the complete variable domain is DAGVTQSPTHLIKTRGQQVTLRCSPKSGHDTVSWYQQALGQGPQFIFQYYEEEERQRGNFPDRFSGHQFPNYSSELNVNALLLGDSALYLCASSFSPGGETQYFGPGTRLLVL.

As for this clone: Other DNA sequences in the same sample also yield this CDR3. The chain links TRBV9 to TRBJ2-3, with TRBD2 identical over 7 bases. This CDR3 spans 14 amino acids. V was pared by 0 bases and J by 3 bases, with 1 base of the junction left unmatched. The V gene's germline CDR1 is SGDLS and CDR2 YYNGEE. For the CDR3, the DNA is TGTGCCAGCAGCGTAGACGGGAGGACAGATACGCAGTATTTT. Its protein is CASSVDGRTDTQYF.

This chain joins TRBV18 and TRBJ2-2, with D possibly being TRBD1 (6 bases). The CDR3 sequence is 16 residues long. V was cut by 9 bases and J by 3 bases, with 20 bases left in between. Germline V CDR1 and CDR2: KGHSH, LQKENI. The CDR3 region is CASSYSGALDTGELFF. CDR3 nucleotide sequence: TGTGCCAGTTCCTACTCAGGGGCGCTGGACACCGGGGAGCTGTTTTTT.

DNA for the CDR3: TGCGCCAGCAGGGGGGGGACAGGGGGACTCCTTATGAACACTGAAGCTTTCTTT. Protein sequence: CASRGGTGGLLMNTEAFF. The chain employs TRBV4-1 and TRBJ1-1; 11 nucleotides line up with TRBD1. This CDR3 spans 18 amino acids. The J segment lost 0 bases and the V segment lost 6 bases, leaving 12 bases of the junction unmatched. Germline CDR1 reads MGHRA; CDR2 reads YSYEKL.